Listed here are 27 T cell receptor beta chains from one sample, sequenced in a study of cytomegalovirus exposure and HLA in healthy donors. The PCR contained 60 Vbeta and 13 Jbeta primers. Data came from immunoSEQ multiplex PCR; TCRdb stores just in-frame clones and leaves some out. In the table there are 59,000 or so clones, around 86% of which are singletons. Sample: PBMCs. These receptor sequences come from a female donor in good health and CMV-seronegative.

The J gene is TRBJ1-2, the V gene TRBV5-1; a possible D gene is TRBD1 (6 bases). The CDR3 runs 13 residues. With 3 bases removed from V and 4 bases from J, the gap between germline ends came to 10 bases. Germline CDR1 SGHRS, CDR2 YFSETQ. The CDR3 loop reads CASSYDRTYGYTF. CDR3 nucleotides: TGCGCCAGCAGCTACGACAGGACCTATGGCTACACCTTC. Drawing the rest from reference TRBV5-1 and TRBJ1-2, the complete variable domain is KAGVTQTPRYLIKTRGQQVTLSCSPISGHRSVSWYQQTPGQGLQFLFEYFSETQRNKGNFPGRFSGRQFSNSRSEMNVSTLELGDSALYLCASSYDRTYGYTFGSGTRLTVV.

The CDR3 region is CASRRDMNDEQYF. The CDR3, as DNA: TGTGCCAGCAGACGGGACATGAACGACGAGCAGTACTTC. The rearrangement uses TRBV6-5 and TRBJ2-7; D might be TRBD1 (6 bases). Germline V gene sequence: CDR1 MNHEY, CDR2 SVGAGI. The CDR3 runs 13 residues. Trimming shortened V by 6 bases and J by 5 bases, and 14 bases separated the two germline ends.

The gene calls are TRBV14 and TRBJ2-1, with 10 bases that match TRBD1. Trimming cost V 2 bases and J 8 bases; bases outside gene matches: 6. CDR1 and CDR2 (germline): SGHDN, FVKESK. The CDR3 loop spans 15 amino acids. The CDR3 protein is CASSQPGQGIYEQFF. The CDR3 bases are TGTGCCAGCAGCCAACCGGGACAGGGGATCTATGAGCAGTTCTTC.

V gene TRBV21-1 combines with J gene TRBJ1-1; the DNA was not compared with TRBD1, the D call given in the table. TRBV21-1 is noted as a pseudogene. This CDR3 contains 15 residues. CDR3 nucleotides: TGTGCCAGCAGCAGCTCCAGGGGAAAGAACACTGAAGCTTTCTTT. This gives the protein CASSSSRGKNTEAFF.

The chain carries TRBV4-1 and TRBJ2-2, with D unclear. Looked up from germline, CDR1 is MGHRA and CDR2 is YSYEKL. This CDR3 has 14 residues. V lost 7 bases and J lost 4, with 13 bases in between. CDR3 in amino acids: CASMVGSRTGELFF. In DNA form, the CDR3 reads TGCGCCAGCATGGTTGGCAGTCGCACCGGGGAGCTGTTTTTT.

V and J are TRBV5-1 and TRBJ2-3; 11 bases are shared with TRBD2. This CDR3 region has 17 residues. The V gene's germline CDR1 is SGHRS and CDR2 YFSETQ. V was pared by 4 bases and J by 1 base, with 8 bases of the junction left unmatched. The chain's CDR3 is CASSPRLAGPRTDTQYF. For the CDR3, the DNA is TGCGCCAGCAGCCCGAGACTAGCGGGGCCCCGCACAGATACGCAGTATTTT.

The rearrangement joins TRBV7-9 to TRBJ2-1; D possibly corresponds to TRBD1 (6 bases). The CDR3 runs 16 residues. The V end lost 0 bases, the J end lost 0 bases, and 9 bases lay between the germline ends. The V gene's germline CDR1 is SEHNR and CDR2 FQNEAQ (reference sequence). CDR3 loop: CASSLALGGSYNEQFF. Here the CDR3 DNA reads TGTGCCAGCAGCTTAGCTCTAGGGGGCTCCTACAATGAGCAGTTCTTC.

The rearrangement uses TRBV5-1 and TRBJ1-1; the D is unclear. CDR1 and CDR2 from the germline V gene are SGHRS and YFSETQ. This CDR3 has 13 amino acids. V was cut by 5 bases and J by 0 bases, with 8 bases left in between. The CDR3 here is CASRAEMNTEAFF. CDR3 nucleotide sequence: TGCGCCAGCAGGGCTGAAATGAACACTGAAGCTTTCTTT.

This clone has only a few counts. The rearrangement uses TRBV27 and TRBJ2-5; TRBD2 matches at 7 bases. The trim removed 5 bases at V and 5 bases at J, leaving 8 bases unmatched. The CDR3 extends over 14 amino acids. CDR1 and CDR2 (germline): MNHEY, SMNVEV (reference sequence). The CDR3 sequence: CASSPWTSRETQYF. The CDR3 bases are TGTGCCAGCAGTCCCTGGACTAGTAGGGAGACCCAGTACTTC.

The chain recombines TRBV5-1 with TRBJ2-1; tentatively, D is TRBD2 (5 bases). Trimming cost V 4 bases and J 7 bases, with 15 bases left between them. This CDR3 region has 14 residues. Germline CDR1 reads SGHRS; CDR2 reads YFSETQ. The DNA for the CDR3 is TGCGCCAGCAGCGTCCTCGGGGATTATAATGAGCAGTTCTTC. Protein: CASSVLGDYNEQFF.

The genes are TRBV28 and TRBJ2-2; 8 nucleotides agree with TRBD2. V shed 1 base, J shed 4 bases, and the junction held 2 bases outside the gene matches. The CDR3 is 15 residues long. Looked up from germline, CDR1 is MDHEN and CDR2 is SYDVKM. The CDR3 loop is CASSLSAGGTGELFF. Written as DNA, the CDR3 is TGTGCCAGCAGTTTATCGGCGGGAGGCACCGGGGAGCTGTTTTTT.

This clone was detected a few times. The chain joins TRBV27 to TRBJ2-5; 8 bases align to TRBD1. The junction had 11 bases not matched to a gene; V was cut back by 6 bases and J by 5 bases. Per the germline V gene, CDR1 is MNHEY and CDR2 is SMNVEV (reference sequence). CDR3 length: 15 amino acids. The CDR3 loop is CASRRRAGGAETQYF. Here the CDR3 DNA reads TGTGCCAGCAGGCGGAGGGCAGGGGGCGCCGAGACCCAGTACTTC.

This chain joins TRBV15 and TRBJ2-1, with 9 bases matching TRBD1. The CDR3 has 18 residues. V was pared by 0 bases and J by 3 bases, with 9 bases of the junction left unmatched. Germline assignment: CDR1 LNHNV and CDR2 YYDKDF (reference sequence). In DNA form, the CDR3 reads TGTGCCACCAGCAGAGAGAGAAGGACAGGGGTTAACTACAATGAGCAGTTCTTC. Amino acids: CATSRERRTGVNYNEQFF. Using reference TRBV15 and TRBJ2-1 for the parts outside the CDR3, the full variable domain is DAMVIQNPRYQVTQFGKPVTLSCSQTLNHNVMYWYQQKSSQAPKLLFHYYDKDFNNEADTPDNFQSRRPNTSFCFLDIRSPGLGDTAMYLCATSRERRTGVNYNEQFFGPGTRLTVL.

The chain links TRBV2 to TRBJ2-3, with D tentatively TRBD1 (6 bases). Germline V gene data show CDR1 as SNHLY and CDR2 as FYNNEI. This CDR3 is 17 amino acids long. Trimming took 8 bases from V and 4 from J, leaving 25 bases between them. CDR3 in amino acids: CASQRRAKQGSSDTQYF. As DNA, the CDR3 is TGTGCCAGCCAACGAAGAGCCAAACAGGGATCGTCAGATACGCAGTATTTT.

The chain links TRBV29-1 to TRBJ1-3, with TRBD1 as a possible D gene (6 bases). Germline V gives CDR1 SQVTM, CDR2 ANQGSEA. Deletions cut 6 bases from V and 0 bases from J, with 12 bases between. The CDR3 has 14 amino acids. The CDR3 here is CSVAGASSGNTIYF. CDR3 bases: TGCAGCGTGGCGGGGGCCTCCTCTGGAAACACCATATATTTT.

A single count supports this clone. The chain combines TRBV19 with TRBJ2-1, with D maybe TRBD2 (6 bases). The germline V gene has CDR1 LNHDA and CDR2 SQIVND (reference sequence). The CDR3 consists of 14 residues. Trimming removed 4 bases from V and 4 bases from J, with 11 bases in between. The CDR3, as DNA: TGTGCCAGTAGTAGTTTAGCGGCATACAATGAGCAGTTCTTC. It is translated as CASSSLAAYNEQFF.

The V and J genes are TRBV4-1 and TRBJ2-1, with D maybe TRBD2 (6 bases). There are 14 residues in the CDR3. CDR1 is MGHRA and CDR2 is YSYEKL in the germline V gene. V dropped 1 base and J dropped 12 bases, with 16 bases sitting between them. CDR3 nucleotide sequence: TGCGCCAGCAGCCAAGTGTACGGCGGGGCCGGGCAGTTCTTC. This encodes CASSQVYGGAGQFF.

The rearrangement uses TRBV9 and TRBJ2-2, with 8 bases aligning to TRBD2. Germline loops: CDR1 SGDLS, CDR2 YYNGEE. V was pared by 0 bases and J by 4 bases, with 5 bases of the junction left unmatched. This CDR3 contains 16 residues. The CDR3 nucleotides are TGTGCCAGCAGCGTAGGCGACGGGAGGGTCACCGGGGAGCTGTTTTTT. Residues: CASSVGDGRVTGELFF.

This clone has a handful of counts. CDR3 protein: CASSRGTSGNNEQFF. CDR3 in DNA: TGTGCCAGCAGTCGGGGGACTAGCGGTAACAATGAGCAGTTCTTC. V usage is TRBV9 and J usage is TRBJ2-1, with TRBD2 identical over 11 bases. Trimming at V came to 5 bases and at J to 5 bases, leaving 6 bases not matched to a gene. The CDR3 is made up of 15 amino acids. Germline V CDR1 and CDR2: SGDLS, YYNGEE. Complete variable domain (other parts from reference TRBV9 and TRBJ2-1): DSGVTQTPKHLITATGQRVTLRCSPRSGDLSVYWYQQSLDQGLQFLIQYYNGEERAKGNILERFSAQQFPDLHSELNLSSLELGDSALYFCASSRGTSGNNEQFFGPGTRLTVL.

The chain uses TRBV7-9 and TRBJ2-4, with 7 bases aligning to TRBD2. After removal of 6 bases from V and 12 bases from J, the junction contained 14 bases not matched to a gene. The CDR3 totals 14 residues. From germline, CDR1 is SEHNR and CDR2 FQNEAQ (reference sequence). CDR3 protein: CASSETSRFDSQYF. The CDR3 coding sequence is TGTGCCAGCAGTGAGACTAGCCGCTTTGACAGTCAGTACTTC.

The chain combines TRBV18 with TRBJ2-7; 9 bases match TRBD2. V shed 5 bases, J shed 1 base, and the junction held 3 bases outside the gene matches. Per the germline V gene, CDR1 is KGHSH and CDR2 is LQKENI. This CDR3 has 14 amino acids. Here the CDR3 reads CASSSGGTSYEQYF. CDR3 bases: TGTGCCAGCTCAAGCGGGGGGACGTCCTACGAGCAGTACTTC.

The V call is TRBV4-3, the J call TRBJ2-1, with 9 nucleotides matching TRBD2. CDR1 LGHNA and CDR2 YSLEER come from the germline V gene. After removal of 1 base from V and 2 bases from J, the junction contained 3 bases not matched to a gene. The CDR3 length is 16 residues. The CDR3 spells CASSQVGGRAYNEQFF. In DNA form, the CDR3 reads TGCGCCAGCAGCCAAGTGGGCGGGAGGGCCTACAATGAGCAGTTCTTC.

This chain connects TRBV6-1 to TRBJ2-5, with TRBD2 matching over 15 bases. The V and J ends lost 4 bases and 2 bases, in that order; junction bases with no gene match: 5. CDR1 and CDR2 (germline): MNHNS, SASEGT. The CDR3 spans 17 residues. Here the CDR3 reads CASSGGLAGGLQETQYF. CDR3 in DNA: TGTGCCAGCAGTGGAGGACTAGCGGGGGGGTTACAAGAGACCCAGTACTTC.

The gene calls are TRBV5-1 and TRBJ2-1, with 9 positions matching TRBD1. V lost 4 bases to trimming and J lost 7 bases; unmatched junction nucleotides: 6. The CDR3 covers 14 residues. Per germline, CDR1 SGHRS and CDR2 YFSETQ. The CDR3 region is CASSRGTGLNEQFF. CDR3 DNA: TGCGCCAGCAGCCGCGGGACAGGGCTGAATGAGCAGTTCTTC.

V usage is TRBV5-5 and J usage is TRBJ2-7; D uncertain. The germline V gene encodes CDR1 SGHKS and CDR2 YYEKEE (reference sequence). The V and J ends lost 0 bases and 3 bases respectively, with 4 bases between them. The CDR3 is 12 amino acids. The CDR3 DNA reads as TGTGCCAGCAGCTTGGGCGGCTACGAGCAGTACTTC. This gives the protein CASSLGGYEQYF.

The chain couples TRBV28 to TRBJ2-1; TRBD2 is a possible D gene (6 bases). This CDR3 has 14 amino acids. Germline loops: CDR1 MDHEN, CDR2 SYDVKM. V gave up 3 bases and J gave up 4 bases, with 10 bases separating them. The CDR3 coding sequence is TGTGCCAGCAGTTTTGTAGCGGAGTACAATGAGCAGTTCTTC. It yields the protein CASSFVAEYNEQFF.

The gene calls are TRBV6-5 and TRBJ1-1; no firm D call. Trimming shortened V by 6 bases and J by 4 bases, and 12 bases separated the two germline ends. Germline V CDR1 and CDR2: MNHEY, SVGAGI. The CDR3 sequence is 13 residues long. CDR3 residues: CASRGGAATEAFF. The DNA for the CDR3 is TGTGCCAGCAGGGGCGGAGCGGCCACTGAAGCTTTCTTT.